Sequencing of this TCR beta chain was carried out in a study of T cells after yellow fever vaccination. On the study more broadly: It was SMART-Seq v4 Ultra Low Input that prepared the fractions with low cell numbers.

In making TCR cDNA, 5'RACE template switching added a universal primer site and UMIs to it. TCRdb reprocessed the 5' RACE reads via MiXCR and lists one record per CDR3 protein. The table shows a few hundred thousand distinct CDR3 sequences, with around 20% occurring only once. The study's findings and limits: Reappearance after the booster was seen for most primary-vaccination clones, at 95% to 96% CD4 and around 88% CD8. Abundant clonotypes from the bulk population could have been carried over as contaminants into FACS-sorted repertoires.

Details on this clonotype: The antigen remains undetermined.

Trimming stripped 5 bases from V and 6 bases from J, with 13 bases between. CDR3 length equals 13 residues. Per the germline V gene, CDR1 is SGHTA and CDR2 is FQGNSA. The receptor comes from a man in his late teens or twenties who received the YFV17D yellow fever vaccine. The input for sequencing was PBMCs, taken before the yellow fever booster vaccination. The V gene is TRBV7-2, the J gene TRBJ1-2, with D perhaps matching TRBD1 (6 bases). The CDR3, as DNA: TGTGCCAGCAGCCCGTTCAGGGGCGATGGCTACACCTTC. Amino acid sequence: CASSPFRGDGYTF. Supplemented by reference TRBV7-2 and TRBJ1-2, the full variable domain reads GAGVSQSPSNKVTEKGKDVELRCDPISGHTALYWYRQSLGQGLEFLIYFQGNSAPDKSGLPSDRFSAERTGGSVSTLTIQRTQQEDSAVYLCASSPFRGDGYTFGSGTRLTVV.